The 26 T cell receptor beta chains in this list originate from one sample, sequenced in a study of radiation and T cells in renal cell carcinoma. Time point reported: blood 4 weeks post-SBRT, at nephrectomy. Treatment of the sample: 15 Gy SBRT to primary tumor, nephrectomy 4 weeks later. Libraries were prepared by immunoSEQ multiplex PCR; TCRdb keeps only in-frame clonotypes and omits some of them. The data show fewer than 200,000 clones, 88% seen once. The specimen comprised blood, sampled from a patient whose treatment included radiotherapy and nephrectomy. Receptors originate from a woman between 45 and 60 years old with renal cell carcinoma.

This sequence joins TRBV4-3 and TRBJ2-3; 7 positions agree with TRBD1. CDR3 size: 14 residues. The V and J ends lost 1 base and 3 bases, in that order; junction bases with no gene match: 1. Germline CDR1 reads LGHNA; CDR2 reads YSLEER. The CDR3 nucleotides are TGCGCCAGCAGCCAAGCGGACAGGACAGATACGCAGTATTTT. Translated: CASSQADRTDTQYF.

CDR3 sequence reads: CASYWMQNTEAFF. CDR3 sequence (DNA): TGTGCCAGCTACTGGATGCAGAACACTGAAGCTTTCTTT. The chain recombines TRBV6-1 with TRBJ1-1; D uncertain. The ends were cut back, 8 bases at V and 1 base at J, with 11 bases in the middle. Germline values: CDR1 MNHNS, CDR2 SASEGT. The CDR3 is 13 residues long.

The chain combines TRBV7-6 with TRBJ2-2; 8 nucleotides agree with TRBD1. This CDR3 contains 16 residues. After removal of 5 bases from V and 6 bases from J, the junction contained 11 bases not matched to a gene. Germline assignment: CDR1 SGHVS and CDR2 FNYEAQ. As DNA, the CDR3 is TGTGCCAGCAGCCCCGTTAACAGGGGGGTGCCCGGGGAGCTGTTTTTT. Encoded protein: CASSPVNRGVPGELFF.

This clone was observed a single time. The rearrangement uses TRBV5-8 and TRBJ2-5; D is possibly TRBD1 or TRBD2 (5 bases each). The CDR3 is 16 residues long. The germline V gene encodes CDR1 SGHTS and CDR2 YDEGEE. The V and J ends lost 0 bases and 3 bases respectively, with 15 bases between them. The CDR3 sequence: CASSLGGAPLEETQYF. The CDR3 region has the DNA TGTGCCAGCAGCTTGGGAGGGGCCCCACTAGAAGAGACCCAGTACTTC. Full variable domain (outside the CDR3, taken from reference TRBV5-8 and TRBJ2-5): EAGVTQSPTHLIKTRGQQATLRCSPISGHTSVYWYQQALGLGLQFLLWYDEGEERNRGNFPPRFSGRQFPNYSSELNVNALELEDSALYLCASSLGGAPLEETQYFGPGTRLLVL.

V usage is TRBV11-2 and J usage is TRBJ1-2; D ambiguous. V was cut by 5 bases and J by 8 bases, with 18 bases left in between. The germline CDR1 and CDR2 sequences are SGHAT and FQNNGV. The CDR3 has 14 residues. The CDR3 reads CASSPRTGWAGYTF. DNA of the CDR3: TGTGCCAGCAGCCCCAGGACGGGGTGGGCCGGCTACACCTTC.

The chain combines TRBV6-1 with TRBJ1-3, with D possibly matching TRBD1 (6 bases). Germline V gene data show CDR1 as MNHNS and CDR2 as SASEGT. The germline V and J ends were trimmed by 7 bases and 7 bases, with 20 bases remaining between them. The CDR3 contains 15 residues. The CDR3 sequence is CASNPTPGEFNTIYF. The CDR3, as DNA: TGTGCCAGCAACCCAACCCCAGGGGAGTTTAACACCATATATTTT.

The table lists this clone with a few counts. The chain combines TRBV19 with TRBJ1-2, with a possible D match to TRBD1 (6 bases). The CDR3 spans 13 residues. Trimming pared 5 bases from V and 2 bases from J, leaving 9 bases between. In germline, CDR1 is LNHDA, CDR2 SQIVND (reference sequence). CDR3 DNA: TGTGCCAGTAGTTTTACAGGGAACTATGGCTACACCTTC. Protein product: CASSFTGNYGYTF.

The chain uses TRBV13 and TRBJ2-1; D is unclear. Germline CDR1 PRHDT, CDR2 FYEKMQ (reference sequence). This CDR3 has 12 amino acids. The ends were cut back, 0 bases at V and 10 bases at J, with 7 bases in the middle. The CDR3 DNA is TGTGCCAGCAGCTTAGGACCCGGGGAGCAGTTCTTC. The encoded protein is CASSLGPGEQFF.

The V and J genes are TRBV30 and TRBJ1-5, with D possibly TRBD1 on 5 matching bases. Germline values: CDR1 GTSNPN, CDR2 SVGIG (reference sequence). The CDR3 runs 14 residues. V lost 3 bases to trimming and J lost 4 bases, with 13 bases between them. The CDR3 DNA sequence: TGTGCCTGGAGCCAGTCAGGGATAAATCAGCCCCAGCATTTT. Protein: CAWSQSGINQPQHF.

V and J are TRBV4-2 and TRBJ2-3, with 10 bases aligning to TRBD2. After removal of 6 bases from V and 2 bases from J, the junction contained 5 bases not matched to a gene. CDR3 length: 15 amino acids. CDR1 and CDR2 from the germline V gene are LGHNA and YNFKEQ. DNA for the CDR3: TGTGCCAGCAGAGCGGGGGGGTCGAACACAGATACGCAGTATTTT. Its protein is CASRAGGSNTDTQYF.

CDR3 in amino acids: CASSRGGNTDTQYF. In nucleotides, the CDR3 is TGTGCCAGCAGTCGAGGGGGGAACACAGATACGCAGTATTTT. The genes are TRBV2 and TRBJ2-3; D possibly uses TRBD1 or TRBD2 (6 bases each). The CDR3 is made up of 14 amino acids. Trimming shortened V by 5 bases and J by 2 bases, and 11 bases separated the two germline ends. Germline assignment: CDR1 SNHLY and CDR2 FYNNEI.

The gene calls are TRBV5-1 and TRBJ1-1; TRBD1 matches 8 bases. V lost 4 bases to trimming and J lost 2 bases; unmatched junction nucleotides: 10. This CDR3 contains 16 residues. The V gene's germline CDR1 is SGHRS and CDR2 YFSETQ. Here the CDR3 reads CASSPRNRGSNTEAFF. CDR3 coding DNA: TGCGCCAGCAGCCCCCGAAACAGGGGGAGCAACACTGAAGCTTTCTTT.

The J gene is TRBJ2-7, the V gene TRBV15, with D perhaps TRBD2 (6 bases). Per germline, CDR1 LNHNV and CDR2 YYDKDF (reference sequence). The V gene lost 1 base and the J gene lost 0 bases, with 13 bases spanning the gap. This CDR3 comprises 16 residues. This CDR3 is CATSRGGRETSYEQYF. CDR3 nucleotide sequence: TGTGCCACCAGCAGAGGTGGCCGGGAGACCTCCTACGAGCAGTACTTC.

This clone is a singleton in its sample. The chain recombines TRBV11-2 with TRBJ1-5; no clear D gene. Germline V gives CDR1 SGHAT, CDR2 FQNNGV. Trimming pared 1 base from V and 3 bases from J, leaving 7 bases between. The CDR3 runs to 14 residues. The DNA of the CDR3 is TGTGCCAGCAGCTTAGCAGGTAACAATCAGCCCCAGCATTTT. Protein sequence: CASSLAGNNQPQHF. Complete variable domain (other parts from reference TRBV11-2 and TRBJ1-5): EAGVAQSPRYKIIEKRQSVAFWCNPISGHATLYWYQQILGQGPKLLIQFQNNGVVDDSQLPKDRFSAERLKGVDSTLKIQPAKLEDSAVYLCASSLAGNNQPQHFGDGTRLSIL.

As DNA, the CDR3 is TGTGCCAGCAGCCTAACTCCGGGGGGGGTCTCCTACGAGCAGTACTTC. The encoded protein is CASSLTPGGVSYEQYF. The rearrangement links TRBV7-9 to TRBJ2-7, with 8 bases aligning to TRBD2. Germline lookup yields CDR1 SEHNR and CDR2 FQNEAQ (reference sequence). Germline trimming cut 5 bases from V and 0 bases from J; bases unmatched to any gene: 9. The length of the CDR3 is 16 residues. Full variable domain (rest looked up from reference TRBV7-9 and TRBJ2-7): DTGVSQNPRHKITKRGQNVTFRCDPISEHNRLYWYRQTLGQGPEFLTYFQNEAQLEKSRLLSDRFSAERPKGSFSTLEIQRTEQGDSAMYLCASSLTPGGVSYEQYFGPGTRLTVT.

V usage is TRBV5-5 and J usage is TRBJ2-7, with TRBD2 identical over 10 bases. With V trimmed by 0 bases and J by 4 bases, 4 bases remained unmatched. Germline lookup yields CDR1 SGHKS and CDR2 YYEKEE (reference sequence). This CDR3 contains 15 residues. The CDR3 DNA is TGTGCCAGCAGCTTGGAACTGACTAGCGGGTACGAGCAGTACTTC. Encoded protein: CASSLELTSGYEQYF.

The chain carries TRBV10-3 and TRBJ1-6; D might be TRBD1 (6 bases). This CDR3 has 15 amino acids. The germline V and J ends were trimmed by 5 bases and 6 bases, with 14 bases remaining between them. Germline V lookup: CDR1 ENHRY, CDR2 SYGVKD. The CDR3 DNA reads TGTGCCATCAGTCAAGGGGGTCCCCTTAATTCACCCCTCCACTTT. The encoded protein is CAISQGGPLNSPLHF.

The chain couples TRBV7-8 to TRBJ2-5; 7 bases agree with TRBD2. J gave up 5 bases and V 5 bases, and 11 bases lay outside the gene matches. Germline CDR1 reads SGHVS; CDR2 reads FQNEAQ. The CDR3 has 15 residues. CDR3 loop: CASSQRERDGETQYF. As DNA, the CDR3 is TGTGCCAGCAGCCAGAGGGAGCGGGACGGGGAGACCCAGTACTTC.

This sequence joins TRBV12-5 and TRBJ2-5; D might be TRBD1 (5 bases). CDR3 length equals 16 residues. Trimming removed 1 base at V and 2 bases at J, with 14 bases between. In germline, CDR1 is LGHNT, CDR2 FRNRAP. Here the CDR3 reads CASGLGGLRQQETQYF. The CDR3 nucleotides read TGTGCTAGTGGTTTGGGTGGGTTAAGACAGCAAGAGACCCAGTACTTC.

This CDR3 is CATDRGLKETQYF. In DNA form, the CDR3 reads TGTGCCACCGACAGGGGTTTAAAAGAGACCCAGTACTTC. This chain links TRBV6-1 with TRBJ2-5; 8 bases align to TRBD1. J lost 3 bases, V lost 10 bases, and 7 bases had no gene match. In germline, CDR1 is MNHNS, CDR2 SASEGT. The CDR3 totals 13 residues.

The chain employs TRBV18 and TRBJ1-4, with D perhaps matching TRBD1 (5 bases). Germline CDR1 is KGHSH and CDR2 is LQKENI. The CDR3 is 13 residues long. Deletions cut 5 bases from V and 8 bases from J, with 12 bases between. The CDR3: CASSEGRGEKLFF. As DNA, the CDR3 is TGTGCCAGCTCAGAGGGGCGGGGAGAAAAACTGTTTTTT.

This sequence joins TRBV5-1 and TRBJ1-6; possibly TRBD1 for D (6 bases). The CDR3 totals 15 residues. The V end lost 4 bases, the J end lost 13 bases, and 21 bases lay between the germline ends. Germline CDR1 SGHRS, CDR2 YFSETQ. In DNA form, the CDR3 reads TGCGCCAGCAGCAGCGGGGACCTCCCTAGGGGGCCCCTCCACTTT. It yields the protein CASSSGDLPRGPLHF. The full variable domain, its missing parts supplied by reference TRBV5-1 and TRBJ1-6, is KAGVTQTPRYLIKTRGQQVTLSCSPISGHRSVSWYQQTPGQGLQFLFEYFSETQRNKGNFPGRFSGRQFSNSRSEMNVSTLELGDSALYLCASSSGDLPRGPLHFGNGTRLTVT.

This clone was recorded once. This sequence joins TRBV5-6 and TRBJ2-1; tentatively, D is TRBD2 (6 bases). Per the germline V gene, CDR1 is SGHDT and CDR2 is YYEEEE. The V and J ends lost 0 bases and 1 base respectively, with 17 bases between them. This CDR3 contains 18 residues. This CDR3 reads CASSLVRAGWRSYNEQFF. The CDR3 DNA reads TGTGCCAGCAGCTTGGTTAGGGCGGGGTGGAGATCCTACAATGAGCAGTTCTTC.

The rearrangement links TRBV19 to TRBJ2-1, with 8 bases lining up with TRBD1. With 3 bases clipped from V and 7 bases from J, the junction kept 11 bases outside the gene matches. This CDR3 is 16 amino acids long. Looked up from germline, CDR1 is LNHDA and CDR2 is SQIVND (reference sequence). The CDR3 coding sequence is TGTGCCAGTAGTATCTTCGTGACAGGGGTTGTGAATGAGCAGTTCTTC. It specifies CASSIFVTGVVNEQFF.

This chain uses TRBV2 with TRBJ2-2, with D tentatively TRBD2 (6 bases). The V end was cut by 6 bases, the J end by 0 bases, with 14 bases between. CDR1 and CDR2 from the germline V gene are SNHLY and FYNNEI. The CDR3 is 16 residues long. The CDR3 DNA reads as TGTGCCAGCAGCGTCGATTCGGGGGCGAACACCGGGGAGCTGTTTTTT. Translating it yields CASSVDSGANTGELFF.

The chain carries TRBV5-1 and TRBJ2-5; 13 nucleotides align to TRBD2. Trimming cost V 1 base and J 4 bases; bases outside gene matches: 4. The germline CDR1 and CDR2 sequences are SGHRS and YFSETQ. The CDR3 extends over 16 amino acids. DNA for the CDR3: TGCGCCAGCAGCTTGAAAACTAGCGGGGGGGCAGAGACCCAGTACTTC. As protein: CASSLKTSGGAETQYF.